What follows are 4 T cell receptor beta chains derived from one specimen sequenced in a study of T cell responses to AZD1222 COVID-19 vaccine. Sequenced by immunoSEQ multiplex PCR; TCRdb stores in-frame clones only, minus some. The repertoire holds over 65,000 clones, with 86% as singletons. This material consisted of peripheral blood, taken on day 0 of AZD1222 vaccination. The receptors come from an adult in good health.

V is TRBV28 and J is TRBJ2-5, with D unresolved. V lost 2 bases, J lost 2 bases, and 9 bases lay in between. Germline CDR1 MDHEN, CDR2 SYDVKM. The CDR3 loop spans 14 amino acids. This CDR3 reads CASSLIGPQETQYF. In DNA, the CDR3 is TGTGCCAGCAGTTTAATCGGTCCGCAAGAGACCCAGTACTTC.

This clone was seen repeatedly, ten times or more. The rearrangement joins TRBV3-1 (or the pseudogene TRBV3-2) to TRBJ1-1; D ambiguous. The V end lost 1 base, the J end lost 7 bases, and 10 bases lay between the germline ends. Germline CDR1 is LGHDT and CDR2 is YNNKEL (reference sequence). This CDR3 is built from 13 residues. For the CDR3, the DNA is TGTGCCAGCAGCCAAGGACTGCCCGGTGAAGCTTTCTTT. This codes for CASSQGLPGEAFF.

In its sample, this clone was seen once. The rearrangement links TRBV19 to TRBJ1-4, with D maybe TRBD1 (6 bases). The CDR3 contains 15 residues. Trimming stripped 7 bases from V and 5 bases from J, with 17 bases between. Germline assignment: CDR1 LNHDA and CDR2 SQIVND (reference sequence). The CDR3 loop is CASNTGTSHNEKLFF. CDR3 coding DNA: TGTGCCAGTAACACCGGGACAAGTCACAATGAAAAACTGTTTTTT. Looking up the rest from reference TRBV19 and TRBJ1-4 gives the full variable domain: DGGITQSPKYLFRKEGQNVTLSCEQNLNHDAMYWYRQDPGQGLRLIYYSQIVNDFQKGDIAEGYSVSREKKESFPLTVTSAQKNPTAFYLCASNTGTSHNEKLFFGSGTQLSVL.

This chain links TRBV9 with TRBJ2-3, with 9 bases identical to TRBD2. The germline V gene encodes CDR1 SGDLS and CDR2 YYNGEE. V lost 5 bases and J lost 2; bases outside the gene matches: 9. The CDR3 is made up of 16 amino acids. The CDR3 sequence: CASSSGSGRPTDTQYF. Written as DNA, the CDR3 is TGTGCCAGCAGTTCGGGCAGCGGGAGGCCCACAGATACGCAGTATTTT.